This T cell receptor (beta chain) was identified during a study of blood T cell repertoires in COVID-19 (dated by TCRdb to the early 2020s). Broadly, across the study: Samples from collaborators originated in the United States, Italy and Spain and spanned both the acute and convalescent phases of COVID-19. Where available, HLA class I and class II types were obtained from metadata supplied by the sample provider rather than from assay-based typing. Sample metadata almost always included a de-identified subject ID, COVID-19 status, age in years and sex. The dataset comprised deeply sampled blood TCRbeta repertoires from subjects exposed to, actively infected with, or recovered from COVID-19. Samples were obtained from the ongoing ImmuneRACE study (first 160 participants) and from about 1,300 subjects provided by 6 global collaborators. The prospective study material was composed of cDNA or gDNA derived from T cells, B-cell-depleted T cells, or PBMCs. The repertoires were released in a freely available public database intended as a resource for research on the immune response to SARS-CoV-2.

At one collaborating source in Seattle, patients were enrolled during active infection and were followed longitudinally through the course of disease. Collaborating institutions collected whole blood in K2EDTA tubes following their own protocols. For TCRbeta analysis, collaborators shipped samples in one of three forms: frozen whole blood, isolated PBMCs, or DNA extracted from either of those sample types. Including cysteine and phenylalanine, the CDR3 has 14 amino acids. Solely the CDR3 DNA is kept, with 42 bases framed from the first base. The CDR1 and CDR2 encoded by the germline V gene are KGHSH and LQKENI. Relative to germline, V is 4 bases shorter and J is 5 bases shorter, with 14 bases between their ends. Regarding this clone: The antigen it recognizes is unknown. No per-base quality is available; no much larger clone lies one base away.

TCRbeta CDR3 regions were amplified from genomic DNA using the immunoSEQ Assay, a bias-controlled multiplex PCR. The paper's processing steps were these. Nucleated cell counts per sample were estimated from amplification of reference gene primers within the assay. Sequence reads were collapsed and filtered to measure the absolute abundance of every unique TCRbeta CDR3 rearrangement. For each sample, productive Simpson clonality was calculated as the square root of Simpson's diversity index across productive rearrangements. TCRdb provides this immuneACCESS table in a form limited to in-frame rearrangements. Some clones are lacking; in checked studies, under half of them reflect an unresolved V gene, and why the rest are absent is not known. V and J calls plus clone size are reproduced from that table; the DNA served to infer D and trimming. This sample lists a few hundred thousand clones; approximately 88% were detected once. The ten biggest clones cover about 9.4% of the sample.

Overall study results and their limits: The amount of clinical and demographic metadata varied by source and participant and was provided uncurated.

This clonotype originated in a woman in her seventies with COVID-19, enrolled during active disease. The chain joins TRBV18 to TRBJ2-5; tentative D gene TRBD1, with 5 bases matching. The sample taken for sequencing was peripheral blood. DNA sequence: TGTGCCAGCTCACGACTGACAGCTGGGGAGACCCAGTACTTC. This gives the protein CASSRLTAGETQYF.